The 10 T cell receptor beta chains below were found in one sample sequenced in a study of identical twins. A single record per CDR3 protein comes from TCRdb applying MiXCR to the 5' RACE reads. The sample holds roughly 190,000 distinct CDR3 sequences; 15% to 20% are singletons and the top ten take over 35%. This sample also appeared in a second study, on T cells expressing NK-cell markers.

Sequenced material: CD8+ T cells sorted from blood. The receptors shown here come from a woman aged 18-29 years in good health.

This clonotype was counted ten times or more. The rearrangement uses TRBV12-3 or TRBV12-4 and TRBJ2-7; unclear D gene. Trimming removed 3 bases from V and 6 bases from J, with 6 bases in between. The CDR3 loop spans 11 amino acids. CDR3 DNA sequence: TGTGCCAGCAGTTTTGGGGTCGAGCAGTACTTC. Encoded protein: CASSFGVEQYF.

In its sample, this clonotype was seen a few times. This chain uses TRBV7-9 with TRBJ1-2; D gene uncertain. Germline lookup yields CDR1 SEHNR and CDR2 FQNEAQ (reference sequence). V lost 2 bases and J 0 bases, leaving 10 bases between the germline ends. The CDR3 runs 15 residues. CDR3 coding DNA: TGTGCCAGCAGCTTACCTGGGCAGGCTAACTATGGCTACACCTTC. Protein product: CASSLPGQANYGYTF.

The rearrangement links TRBV6-5 to TRBJ2-3, with 9 bases lining up with TRBD2. The V gene end was trimmed by 5 bases and the J gene end by 0 bases; junction bases not matched to a gene: 3. Germline CDR1 is MNHEY and CDR2 is SVGAGI. This CDR3 has 15 amino acids. This CDR3 reads CASSHLAGSTDTQYF. The DNA for the CDR3 is TGTGCCAGCAGTCACCTAGCGGGGAGCACAGATACGCAGTATTTT.

Only a few counts were recorded for this clonotype. The chain couples TRBV29-1 to TRBJ1-1; D remains unclear. Trimming cost V 4 bases and J 6 bases, with 9 bases left between them. Germline V gene sequence: CDR1 SQVTM, CDR2 ANQGSEA. The length of the CDR3 is 11 residues. CDR3: CSVVEGPEAFF. The CDR3 DNA reads as TGCAGCGTTGTAGAGGGCCCTGAAGCTTTCTTT.

The chain uses TRBV5-1 and TRBJ1-1; D not certain. Germline lookup yields CDR1 SGHRS and CDR2 YFSETQ. V lost 2 bases to trimming and J lost 1 base, with 15 bases between them. CDR3 length: 16 residues. The chain's CDR3 is CASSFRRDEPNTEAFF. CDR3 in DNA: TGCGCCAGCAGCTTCCGCCGCGACGAACCGAACACTGAAGCTTTCTTT.

V and J are TRBV7-9 and TRBJ1-2; D unresolved. CDR1 and CDR2 from the germline V gene are SEHNR and FQNEAQ (reference sequence). The V end was cut by 4 bases, the J end by 4 bases, with 13 bases between. The CDR3 consists of 14 residues. The CDR3 nucleotides are TGTGCCAGCAGCTCCCCCCTAGGCCGCTATGGCTACACCTTC. Its translation: CASSSPLGRYGYTF.

This clonotype was recorded many times. This chain joins TRBV20-1 and TRBJ2-3, with D maybe TRBD2 (6 bases). With 0 bases removed from V and 4 bases from J, the gap between germline ends came to 20 bases. Germline V CDR1 and CDR2: DFQATT, SNEGSKA (reference sequence). This CDR3 has 17 amino acids. CDR3 bases: TGCAGTGCTAGAGATACCGAAGGACTACCGTCCCCAGATACGCAGTATTTT. It specifies CSARDTEGLPSPDTQYF.

The rearrangement uses TRBV7-2 and TRBJ2-7; tentative D call: TRBD1 (5 bases). V lost 2 bases and J 9 bases, leaving 23 bases between the germline ends. In germline, CDR1 is SGHTA, CDR2 FQGNSA. The CDR3 runs 16 residues. CDR3: CASSLKWSRALRGQYF. DNA of the CDR3: TGTGCCAGCAGCTTAAAATGGTCCAGGGCCCTTCGTGGGCAGTACTTC.

This clonotype was observed a handful of times. The chain couples TRBV11-3 to TRBJ2-1; D assignment may be TRBD1 or TRBD2 (6 bases each). Germline V gives CDR1 SGHNT, CDR2 YENEEA. This CDR3 has 12 amino acids. Trimming took off 9 bases at V and 9 bases at J, with 15 bases between the two ends. DNA for the CDR3: TGTGCCAGACCTGAGGGGGGAGGTGAGCAGTTCTTC. Translated, it gives CARPEGGGEQFF.

The J gene is TRBJ2-7, the V gene TRBV28; D might be TRBD1 (6 bases). Germline CDR1 and CDR2: MDHEN and SYDVKM. The length of the CDR3 is 15 residues. Trimming took 3 bases from V and 2 from J, leaving 14 bases between them. The DNA for the CDR3 is TGTGCCAGCAGTTTTCTGGACAGACCTCCCTACGAGCAGTACTTC. It encodes CASSFLDRPPYEQYF.